This TCR beta chain was retrieved from a study of shared clonotypes between healthy human individuals. The V and J ends lost 5 bases and 8 bases, in that order; junction bases with no gene match: 15. CDR3 length: 16 residues. Per the germline V gene, CDR1 is MDHEN and CDR2 is SYDVKM. TCRdb's table, derived via immunoSEQ multiplex PCR, lists solely in-frame clones and lacks some. The sample lists some 2.3 million clones; over 90% were seen once. Partitioning of CD4+ cells yielded a CD45RA+ naive subset and a CD45RA-negative memory subset. The sequenced sample consisted of naive CD4+ T cells from PBMCs. Subset noted: CD45RA+ positively selected. The gene calls are TRBV28 and TRBJ2-1; 7 positions match TRBD2. The TCR comes from a man younger than 30 in good health. Some clones in this sample may be carry-over from other donors' samples. The CDR3 DNA is TGTGCCAGCAGTCCCGTCGGGAGGTTGGTCAGCGATGAGCAGTTCTTC. Translation: CASSPVGRLVSDEQFF.